Described below is a single T cell receptor beta chain sequence and its context. The data derive from a study of blood T cell repertoires in COVID-19. Study in general: COVID-19 samples, acute and convalescent, were from the United States, Italy and Spain. The cDNA or gDNA used as material had been derived from T cells, B-cell-depleted T cells, or PBMCs.

Authors' data handling: Using reference gene primer amplification, nucleated cell counts were estimated. Profiled with immunoSEQ multiplex PCR; TCRdb holds only in-frame clones, not every one. V, J and clone size reflect that table, while D and trimming were determined from the DNA. This sample has roughly 73,000 clones, with roughly four fifths found just once. Trimming shortened V by 3 bases and J by 7 bases, and 13 bases separated the two germline ends. CDR1 and CDR2 from the germline V gene are MDHEN and SYDVKM. This CDR3 comprises 15 residues. What was sequenced was peripheral blood. The sequence was obtained from a woman aged 55-75 years with acute or convalescent COVID-19. The chain combines TRBV28 with TRBJ1-6; D call uncertain. Written as DNA, the CDR3 is TGTGCCAGCAGTTTTGAGGTCCAGTCCAATTCACCCCTCCACTTT. Its protein product is CASSFEVQSNSPLHF.